Listed here is a single T cell receptor beta chain. Clones were sequenced by immunoSEQ multiplex PCR, and TCRdb holds only the in-frame ones, with some missing. The sample includes approximately 89,000 clones, approximately 94% of them seen just once. This record belongs to a study of T cell changes during pregnancy in multiple sclerosis. The clonotype was recovered from a female donor with multiple sclerosis, enrolled in a pregnancy study. Sample: peripheral blood, taken in the third trimester of pregnancy.

The CDR3 reads CASSLEADYYEQYF. The CDR3 DNA reads as TGTGCCAGCAGCTTAGAAGCGGACTACTACGAGCAGTACTTC. This rearrangement joins TRBV7-8 to TRBJ2-7, with D maybe TRBD2 (6 bases). The CDR3 length is 14 residues. V shed 1 base and J shed 3 bases, with 10 bases lying between them. Germline CDR1 reads SGHVS; CDR2 reads FQNEAQ.